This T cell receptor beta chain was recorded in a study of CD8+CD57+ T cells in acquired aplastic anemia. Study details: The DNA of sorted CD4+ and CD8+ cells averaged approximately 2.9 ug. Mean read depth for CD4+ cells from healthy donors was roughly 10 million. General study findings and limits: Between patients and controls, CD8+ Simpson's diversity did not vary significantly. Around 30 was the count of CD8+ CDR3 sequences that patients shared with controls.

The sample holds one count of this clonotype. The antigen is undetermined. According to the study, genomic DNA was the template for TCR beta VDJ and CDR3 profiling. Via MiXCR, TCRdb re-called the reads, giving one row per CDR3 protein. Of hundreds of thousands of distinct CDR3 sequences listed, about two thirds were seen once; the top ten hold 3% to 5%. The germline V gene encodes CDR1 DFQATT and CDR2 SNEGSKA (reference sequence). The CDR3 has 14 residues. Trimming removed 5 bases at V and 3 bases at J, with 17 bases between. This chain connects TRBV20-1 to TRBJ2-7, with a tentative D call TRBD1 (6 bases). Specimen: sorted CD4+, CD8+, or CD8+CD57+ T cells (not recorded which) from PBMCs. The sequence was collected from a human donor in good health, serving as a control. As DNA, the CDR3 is TGCAGTGCTCCCCCCATGGACAGACGCTACGAGCAGTACTTC. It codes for CSAPPMDRRYEQYF.